A selection of T cell receptor beta chains follows, all from one sample in a study of blood T cell repertoires in COVID-19. Only in-frame clones appear in the TCRdb table, and some are missing; sequencing was by immunoSEQ multiplex PCR. The repertoire has 200,000 to 250,000 clones, about 90% of them found once; the top ten carry roughly 1.5%. Material for sequencing was peripheral blood. The source of these receptors is a young man with active or convalescent COVID-19. Both conserved end residues are part of each CDR3. D genes are given only for firm matches. Only part of the rows carry a size: once, few, many, or a class if the clone is expanded.

clone size	V gene	D gene	J gene	CDR3 DNA	CDR3 protein
.	TRBV3-1/TRBV3-2	TRBD2	TRBJ2-5	TGTGCCAGCAGCCCCCGGGACTACGCTCAAGAGACCCAGTACTTC	CASSPRDYAQETQYF
once	TRBV30	.	TRBJ1-3	TGTGCCTGGACCCTACAGATCTCTGGAAACACCATATATTTT	CAWTLQISGNTIYF
few	TRBV29-1	.	TRBJ1-2	TGCAGCGTTGACAGGGCTGGCTACACCTTC	CSVDRAGYTF
.	TRBV29-1	.	TRBJ2-1	TGCAGCGTCCGCTACACAGGGAATGAGCAGTTCTTC	CSVRYTGNEQFF
.	TRBV19	TRBD1	TRBJ1-5	TGTGCCAGTAGTATTGCAGGGGGCGCTGGGGGCAATCAGCCCCAGCATTTT	CASSIAGGAGGNQPQHF
.	TRBV20-1	.	TRBJ1-5	TGCAGTGCTAGTAGCCCGACAGTCAGGGCAAGCAATCAGCCCCAGCATTTT	CSASSPTVRASNQPQHF
once	TRBV7-2	.	TRBJ2-5	TGTGCCAGCAACCAAGGGGTCGGGGAGACCCAGTACTTC	CASNQGVGETQYF
.	TRBV6-5	.	TRBJ2-1	TGTGCCAGCAGTCCCCGGACGGGAATGGAGCAGTTCTTC	CASSPRTGMEQFF
.	TRBV6-2/TRBV6-3	.	TRBJ1-6	TGTGCCAGCAGTTTATCGACAAGGCTTAATTCACCCCTCCACTTT	CASSLSTRLNSPLHF
.	TRBV4-3	.	TRBJ1-4	TGCGCCAGCAGCCAAGAGGGCAGGGGAGATGAAAAACTGTTTTTT	CASSQEGRGDEKLFF
.	TRBV7-2	TRBD1	TRBJ1-1	TGTGCCAGCAGCTTCAGACAGGGGACCACTGAAGCTTTCTTT	CASSFRQGTTEAFF
once	TRBV19	.	TRBJ2-2	TGTGCCAGTAGTATCAGGTTAGGACAGTCCGGGGAGCTGTTTTTT	CASSIRLGQSGELFF
.	TRBV7-9	.	TRBJ2-2	TGTGCCAGCAGCTCGAACAGGGATGGCACCGGGGAGCTGTTTTTT	CASSSNRDGTGELFF
.	TRBV7-8	TRBD2	TRBJ2-2	TGTGCCAGCAGCTTAGGATGGGATGTAGCGGGAGCCCGGGAGCTGTTTTTT	CASSLGWDVAGARELFF
.	TRBV18	.	TRBJ1-4	TGTGCCAGCTCACCCCGACGGGACAAGAATAATGAAAAACTGTTTTTT	CASSPRRDKNNEKLFF
.	TRBV7-3	TRBD1	TRBJ2-6	TGTGCCAGCAGCTTAATCGATCGGGACAGGGGAGGCGGCGTCCTGACTTTC	CASSLIDRDRGGGVLTF
.	TRBV5-1	.	TRBJ2-7	TGCGCCAGCAGCTTGTCCGGGCAGGGGTACGAGCAGTACTTC	CASSLSGQGYEQYF
.	TRBV6-1	.	TRBJ2-1	TGTGCCAGCAGTGAACTAGTTGAGCAGTTCTTC	CASSELVEQFF
.	TRBV6-5	TRBD1	TRBJ1-4	TGTGCCAGCAGCAGACAGGGGGGAAAACTGTTTTTT	CASSRQGGKLFF
once	TRBV6-5	.	TRBJ2-1	TGTGCCAGCAACAGACCCTACAATGAGCAGTTCTTC	CASNRPYNEQFF
.	TRBV28	TRBD1	TRBJ1-4	TGTGCCAGCAGCCCGGGACAGGCCAGGAGGGAAAAACTGTTTTTT	CASSPGQARREKLFF
.	TRBV7-9	.	TRBJ2-7	TGTGCCAGCAGCTTAACGGACAGTGGCTCCTACGAGCAGTACTTC	CASSLTDSGSYEQYF
.	TRBV28	TRBD1	TRBJ1-1	TGTGCCAGCAGTCCTACAGGGGGTATGGAAGCTTTCTTT	CASSPTGGMEAFF
.	TRBV9	TRBD2	TRBJ2-3	TGTGCCAGCAGCGGTGGACTAGCGAGCGGGCAGTATTTT	CASSGGLASGQYF
few	TRBV13	TRBD1	TRBJ1-1	TGTGCCAGCAGCCTTCGTACAGGGGGCACTGAAGCTTTCTTT	CASSLRTGGTEAFF
.	TRBV7-9	.	TRBJ1-1	TGTGCCAGCAGCTTAGGAGGGAGGTACACTGAAGCTTTCTTT	CASSLGGRYTEAFF
.	TRBV7-9	TRBD2	TRBJ2-5	TGTGCCAGCAGCCAACTAGCGGGAGTAGAGACCCAGTACTTC	CASSQLAGVETQYF
.	TRBV7-6	.	TRBJ2-1	TGTGCCAGCAGCCAAACACAGGGTACCTACAATGAGCAGTTCTTC	CASSQTQGTYNEQFF
.	TRBV5-6	.	TRBJ2-1	TGTGCCAGCAGCTTGGAGCCACGCAATGAGCAGTTCTTC	CASSLEPRNEQFF
.	TRBV7-3	.	TRBJ1-1	TGTGCCAGCAGCTTATCCGTGAACACTGAAGCTTTCTTT	CASSLSVNTEAFF
few	TRBV10-2	TRBD1	TRBJ1-1	TGCGCCAGCAGTGAAATACAGGGGGTTCGCGCTTTCTTT	CASSEIQGVRAFF
.	TRBV2	.	TRBJ2-1	TGTGCCAGCAGTCGCGACTCACCCAATGAGCAGTTCTTC	CASSRDSPNEQFF
.	TRBV4-1	.	TRBJ2-2	TGCGCCAGCAGCCTTAGTCCGAACACCGGGGAGCTGTTTTTT	CASSLSPNTGELFF
.	TRBV5-5	.	TRBJ1-5	TGTGCCAGCAGCTTGGGCACAGGAGACCCCAATCAGCCCCAGCATTTT	CASSLGTGDPNQPQHF
.	TRBV15	.	TRBJ2-3	TGTGCCACCAGCAGGAGACAGCCCACAGATACGCAGTATTTT	CATSRRQPTDTQYF